One sample yielded the 13 T cell receptor beta chains listed below, sequenced in a study of shared clonotypes between healthy human individuals (dated by TCRdb to the early 2020s). The receptor library was made with the immunoSEQ multiplex PCR assay. In TCRdb, the immuneACCESS table is reduced to in-frame sequences with V and J assigned. These tables do not hold every clone; where another copy was compared, an unresolved V gene accounts for under half, and the others remain unexplained. A total of approximately 500,000 clones appear in this sample, 90% to 97% of them only once. The ten largest account for roughly 0.06% of the sample. Source material: naive CD4+ T cells sorted from blood. Taken with the paper, the label for cell subset or site translates to: CD45RA+ positively selected. These receptors were obtained from a woman aged 25 to 39 in good health.

The V call is TRBV28, the J call TRBJ1-1, with unresolved D. The V and J ends lost 3 bases and 4 bases respectively, with 9 bases between them. The CDR3 length is 13 residues. Germline CDR1 MDHEN, CDR2 SYDVKM. CDR3 loop: CASSLGGPTEAFF. CDR3 DNA: TGTGCCAGCAGTTTGGGTGGGCCCACTGAAGCTTTCTTT.

The rearrangement uses TRBV2 and TRBJ1-6, with 8 bases fitting TRBD1. Germline values: CDR1 SNHLY, CDR2 FYNNEI. V was clipped by 6 bases and J by 7 bases; unmatched bases: 2. The CDR3 contains 13 residues. This CDR3 reads CASRGQENSPLHF. For the CDR3, the DNA is TGTGCCAGCAGGGGACAGGAAAATTCACCCCTCCACTTT. The full variable domain, completed using reference TRBV2 and TRBJ1-6, is EPEVTQTPSHQVTQMGQEVILRCVPISNHLYFYWYRQILGQKVEFLVSFYNNEISEKSEIFDDQFSVERPDGSNFTLKIRSTKLEDSAMYFCASRGQENSPLHFGNGTRLTVT.

This rearrangement joins TRBV18 to TRBJ1-2; no definite D call. Germline assignment: CDR1 KGHSH and CDR2 LQKENI. The CDR3 has 15 amino acids. Between the trimmed V and J ends, which lost 5 bases and 2 bases, there was a span of 15 bases. The chain's CDR3 is CASSVPPRANYGYTF. The CDR3, as DNA: TGTGCCAGCTCAGTCCCCCCACGGGCGAACTATGGCTACACCTTC.

The CDR3 loop is CASRTGPMNTEAFF. CDR3 bases: TGTGCCAGTCGGACAGGGCCCATGAACACTGAAGCTTTCTTT. The genes are TRBV28 and TRBJ1-1; 8 bases map to TRBD1. This CDR3 is built from 14 residues. Germline V gene data show CDR1 as MDHEN and CDR2 as SYDVKM. The trim removed 9 bases at V and 0 bases at J, leaving 6 bases unmatched. The full variable domain, its missing parts supplied by reference TRBV28 and TRBJ1-1, is DVKVTQSSRYLVKRTGEKVFLECVQDMDHENMFWYRQDPGLGLRLIYFSYDVKMKEKGDIPEGYSVSREKKERFSLILESASTNQTSMYLCASRTGPMNTEAFFGQGTRLTVV.

In its sample, this clone was seen once. Written as DNA, the CDR3 is TGTGCCAGTAAAAAACAGGGGAAAGGACACGAGCAGTACTTC. Its protein is CASKKQGKGHEQYF. The J gene is TRBJ2-7, the V gene TRBV19, with 7 bases fitting TRBD1. The junction had 11 bases not matched to a gene; V was cut back by 7 bases and J by 5 bases. Germline CDR1 and CDR2: LNHDA and SQIVND (reference sequence). The CDR3 is 14 amino acids.

CDR3 region: CASADSSGQETQYF. As DNA, the CDR3 is TGTGCCAGCGCGGATTCTAGCGGTCAAGAGACCCAGTACTTC. This rearrangement joins TRBV18 to TRBJ2-5; 7 bases are a match to TRBD2. V shed 8 bases and J 2 bases; nucleotides not matched to a gene: 8. The CDR3 is 14 residues long. The germline gives CDR1 KGHSH, CDR2 LQKENI.

For the CDR3, the DNA is TGTGCCAGCAGTATCGACAGGGATTGGATCTACGAGCAGTACTTC. Translating gives CASSIDRDWIYEQYF. The rearrangement links TRBV6-6 to TRBJ2-7; 7 nucleotides match TRBD1. The CDR3 is made up of 15 amino acids. V shed 5 bases, J shed 3 bases, and the junction held 10 bases outside the gene matches. CDR1 is MNHNY, CDR2 SVGAGI, per germline (reference sequence).

This clone was found once. The V call is TRBV25-1, the J call TRBJ2-7, with unresolved D. Trimming pared 1 base from V and 2 bases from J, leaving 9 bases between. Germline V CDR1 and CDR2: MGHDK, SYGVNS. The CDR3 length is 14 residues. The CDR3 protein is CASSESTRTYEQYF. CDR3 bases: TGTGCCAGCAGTGAATCGACCCGTACCTACGAGCAGTACTTC.

This clone was observed once. The chain employs TRBV11-2 and TRBJ2-5; D remains unclear. The CDR3 consists of 13 residues. With 8 bases removed from V and 5 bases from J, the gap between germline ends came to 15 bases. Germline CDR1 SGHAT, CDR2 FQNNGV. The CDR3 region has the DNA TGTGCCAGCTCTGAGCTCCCCGTGGAGACCCAGTACTTC. Translation gives CASSELPVETQYF.

The chain is built from TRBV5-8 and TRBJ2-7; 11 nucleotides match TRBD2. The CDR3 runs to 15 residues. The germline CDR1 and CDR2 sequences are SGHTS and YDEGEE. V was pared by 1 base and J by 6 bases, with 6 bases of the junction left unmatched. The CDR3: CASSLWSGTSGEQYF. The DNA of the CDR3 is TGTGCCAGCAGCTTGTGGTCCGGGACTAGCGGCGAGCAGTACTTC.

The rearrangement joins TRBV5-1 to TRBJ1-2; D is perhaps TRBD1 (5 bases). In germline, CDR1 is SGHRS, CDR2 YFSETQ. This CDR3 contains 15 residues. V was shortened by 1 base and J by 6 bases, with 16 bases between the two germline ends. The CDR3 spells CASSLSAGRYDGYTF. CDR3 sequence (DNA): TGCGCCAGCAGCTTGTCTGCAGGGAGGTATGATGGCTACACCTTC.

The chain joins TRBV6-6 to TRBJ1-2; 9 nucleotides agree with TRBD1. J gave up 3 bases and V 6 bases, and 2 bases lay outside the gene matches. CDR1 MNHNY and CDR2 SVGAGI come from the germline V gene (reference sequence). CDR3 size: 13 residues. CDR3 region: CASRTGGDYGYTF. For the CDR3, the DNA is TGTGCCAGCAGAACAGGGGGCGACTATGGCTACACCTTC.

This chain links TRBV4-1 with TRBJ1-5; D not resolved. V lost 4 bases to trimming and J lost 9 bases, with 13 bases between them. Germline values: CDR1 MGHRA, CDR2 YSYEKL. The CDR3 totals 13 residues. CDR3 loop: CASSPWAGLPQHF. In DNA, the CDR3 is TGCGCCAGCAGCCCCTGGGCCGGGTTGCCCCAGCATTTT.